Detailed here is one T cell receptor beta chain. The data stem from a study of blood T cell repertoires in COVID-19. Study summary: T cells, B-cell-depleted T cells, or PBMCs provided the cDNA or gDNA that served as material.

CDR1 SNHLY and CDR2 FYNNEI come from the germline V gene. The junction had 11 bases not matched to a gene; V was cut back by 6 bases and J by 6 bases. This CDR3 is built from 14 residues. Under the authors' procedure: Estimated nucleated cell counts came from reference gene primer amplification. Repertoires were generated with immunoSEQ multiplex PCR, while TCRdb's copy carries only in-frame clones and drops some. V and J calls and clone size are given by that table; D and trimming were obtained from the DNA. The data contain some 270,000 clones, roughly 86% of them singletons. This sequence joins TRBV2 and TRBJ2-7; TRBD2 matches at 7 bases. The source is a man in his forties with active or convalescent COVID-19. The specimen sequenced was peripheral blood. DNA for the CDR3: TGTGCCAGCAGCCCGTGGGCGGGAGATCGCGAGCAGTACTTC. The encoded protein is CASSPWAGDREQYF.